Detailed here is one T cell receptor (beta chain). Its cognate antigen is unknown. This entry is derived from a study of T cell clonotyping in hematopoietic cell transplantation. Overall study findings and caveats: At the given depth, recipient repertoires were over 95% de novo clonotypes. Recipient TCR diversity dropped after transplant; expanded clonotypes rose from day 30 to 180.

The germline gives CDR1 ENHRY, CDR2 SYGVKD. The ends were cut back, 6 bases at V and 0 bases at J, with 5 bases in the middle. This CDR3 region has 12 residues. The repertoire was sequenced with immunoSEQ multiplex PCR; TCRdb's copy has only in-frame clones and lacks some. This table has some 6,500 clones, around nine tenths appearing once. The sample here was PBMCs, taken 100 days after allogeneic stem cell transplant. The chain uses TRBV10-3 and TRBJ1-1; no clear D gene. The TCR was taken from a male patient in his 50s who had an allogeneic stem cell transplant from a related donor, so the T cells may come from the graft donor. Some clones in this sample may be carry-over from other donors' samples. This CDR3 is CAIRYMNTEAFF. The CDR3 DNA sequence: TGTGCCATCAGGTACATGAACACTGAAGCTTTCTTT.